These 7 T cell receptor beta chains were sequenced from one sample in a study of T cells in Graves' hyperthyroidism and ophthalmopathy. Template material for amplifying TCR beta CDR3 regions consisted of RNA transcripts. The primer set for the first-round RT-PCR of the TCR CDR3 was HTBI. In TCRdb, the multiplex PCR reads were re-called with MiXCR into one record per CDR3 protein. The table has around 480,000 distinct CDR3 sequences, 14% seen once. Sequenced material: blood. These receptors originate from a woman aged 18-29 years with Graves' hyperthyroidism.

This clonotype has at least ten counts. This chain joins TRBV7-3 and TRBJ2-2; D uncertain. V was cut by 3 bases and J by 1 base, with 9 bases left in between. The CDR3 spans 15 residues. Germline CDR1 SGHTA, CDR2 FQGTGA. This CDR3 reads CASSFTKGNTGELFF. The DNA of the CDR3 is TGTGCCAGCAGCTTCACAAAAGGGAACACCGGGGAGCTGTTTTTT.

This clonotype was counted many times. The V call is TRBV6-1, the J call TRBJ1-2; weak D call: TRBD1 (5 bases). Trimming removed 10 bases from V and 7 bases from J, with 22 bases in between. Per germline, CDR1 MNHNS and CDR2 SASEGT. The CDR3 loop spans 14 amino acids. The chain's CDR3 is CATQQVSSGIGYTF. Here the CDR3 DNA reads TGTGCCACCCAACAGGTTTCCTCAGGGATTGGCTACACCTTC.

The chain carries TRBV9 and TRBJ2-3, with unresolved D. This CDR3 contains 13 residues. V gave up 0 bases and J gave up 4 bases, with 6 bases separating them. In germline, CDR1 is SGDLS, CDR2 YYNGEE. The CDR3 DNA sequence: TGTGCCAGCAGCGTAGCCGGTCCAGATACGCAGTATTTT. Residues: CASSVAGPDTQYF.

This clonotype was counted at least ten times. This rearrangement joins TRBV12-3 or TRBV12-4 to TRBJ2-7; no firm D call. CDR3 size: 13 residues. V gave up 7 bases and J gave up 1 base, with 11 bases separating them. Here the CDR3 reads CASTSRSSYEQYF. In DNA, the CDR3 is TGTGCCAGCACCAGTAGGAGTTCCTACGAGCAGTACTTC.

This clonotype was picked up a small number of times. V gene TRBV7-9 combines with J gene TRBJ1-1; D gene unclear. Per germline, CDR1 SEHNR and CDR2 FQNEAQ (reference sequence). This CDR3 region has 15 residues. Trimming took off 5 bases at V and 1 base at J, with 14 bases between the two ends. CDR3 in amino acids: CASSPLLDGNTEAFF. In DNA form, the CDR3 reads TGTGCCAGCAGCCCACTATTGGACGGGAACACTGAAGCTTTCTTT.

This clonotype showed up many times. The chain is built from TRBV9 and TRBJ1-3, with D possibly TRBD1 on 6 matching bases. The germline V and J ends were trimmed by 4 bases and 4 bases, with 9 bases remaining between them. The CDR3 spans 13 residues. CDR1 is SGDLS, CDR2 YYNGEE, per germline. CDR3 residues: CASSKGDGNTIYF. For the CDR3, the DNA is TGTGCCAGCAGCAAGGGGGACGGAAACACCATATATTTT.

This clonotype was detected many times. The rearrangement uses TRBV5-6 and TRBJ2-3, with 11 positions matching TRBD2. Germline trimming cut 0 bases from V and 6 bases from J; bases unmatched to any gene: 6. This CDR3 spans 16 amino acids. Per the germline V gene, CDR1 is SGHDT and CDR2 is YYEEEE. The CDR3 region is CASSLELAGGSDTQYF. In nucleotides, the CDR3 is TGTGCCAGCAGCTTGGAGCTAGCGGGAGGATCGGATACGCAGTATTTT.